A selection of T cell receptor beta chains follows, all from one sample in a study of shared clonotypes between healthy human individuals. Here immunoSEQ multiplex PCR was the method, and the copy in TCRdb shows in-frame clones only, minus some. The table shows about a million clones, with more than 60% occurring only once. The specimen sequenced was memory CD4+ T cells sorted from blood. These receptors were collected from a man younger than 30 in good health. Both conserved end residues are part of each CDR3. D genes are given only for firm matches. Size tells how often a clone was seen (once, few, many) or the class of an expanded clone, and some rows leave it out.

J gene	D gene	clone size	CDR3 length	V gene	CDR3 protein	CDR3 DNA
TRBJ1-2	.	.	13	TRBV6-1	CASREEGRGGYTF	TGTGCCAGCAGAGAGGAGGGGCGAGGTGGCTACACCTTC
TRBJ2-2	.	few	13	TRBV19	CASSMTNTGELFF	TGTGCCAGTAGTATGACCAACACCGGGGAGCTGTTTTTT
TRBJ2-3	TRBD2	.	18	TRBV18	CASSPTAGGAASTDTQYF	TGTGCCAGCTCACCAACAGCCGGGGGGGCCGCTAGCACAGATACGCAGTATTTT
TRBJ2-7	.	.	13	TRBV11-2	CASSFGGVGEQYF	TGTGCCAGCAGCTTTGGCGGGGTGGGCGAGCAGTACTTC
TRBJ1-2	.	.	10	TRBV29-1	CSVGNYGYTF	TGCAGCGTTGGAAACTATGGCTACACCTTC
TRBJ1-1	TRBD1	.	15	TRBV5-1	CASSTGQGMNTEAFF	TGCGCCAGCAGCACGGGACAGGGTATGAACACTGAAGCTTTCTTT
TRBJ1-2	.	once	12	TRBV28	CASSARYRGYTF	TGTGCCAGCAGCGCTAGGTACCGAGGCTACACCTTC
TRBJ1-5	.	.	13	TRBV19	CASADTYNQPQHF	TGTGCCAGCGCCGACACCTACAATCAGCCCCAGCATTTT
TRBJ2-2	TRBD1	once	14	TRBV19	CASTSGGRTGELFF	TGTGCCAGTACCTCAGGGGGCCGCACCGGGGAGCTGTTTTTT
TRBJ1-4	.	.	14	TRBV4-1	CASSQSGSVEKLFF	TGCGCCAGCAGCCAATCTGGGAGTGTCGAAAAACTGTTTTTT
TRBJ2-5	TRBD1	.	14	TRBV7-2	CASSLVGGRETQYF	TGTGCCAGCAGCTTGGTAGGGGGCAGGGAGACCCAGTACTTC
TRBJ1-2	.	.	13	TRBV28	CASSLRGGYGYTF	TGTGCCAGCAGTTTACGAGGGGGCTATGGCTACACCTTC
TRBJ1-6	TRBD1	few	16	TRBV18	CASSPGQGASNSPLHF	TGTGCCAGCTCACCCGGACAGGGGGCCTCTAATTCACCCCTCCACTTT
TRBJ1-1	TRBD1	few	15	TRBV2	CASSEPQGADTEAFF	TGTGCCAGCAGTGAACCACAGGGGGCGGACACTGAAGCTTTCTTT
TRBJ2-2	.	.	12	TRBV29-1	CSAGLGAGELFF	TGCAGCGCCGGTTTGGGGGCAGGGGAGCTGTTTTTT
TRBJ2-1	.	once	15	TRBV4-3	CASSQDTYTSSIQFF	TGCGCCAGCAGCCAAGACACATACACTAGCAGCATTCAGTTCTTC
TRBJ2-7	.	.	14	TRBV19	CASRKSSVSYEQYF	TGTGCCAGTAGAAAGTCTAGCGTGTCCTACGAGCAGTACTTC
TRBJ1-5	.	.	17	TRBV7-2	CASSFSGTENSNQPQHF	TGTGCCAGCAGCTTTTCTGGGACGGAAAATAGCAATCAGCCCCAGCATTTT
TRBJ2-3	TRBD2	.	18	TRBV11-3	CASSLGRPWERDTDTQYF	TGTGCCAGCAGCTTAGGTCGACCGTGGGAGCGGGACACAGATACGCAGTATTTT
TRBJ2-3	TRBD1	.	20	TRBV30	CAWSGTGQAILPLSTDTQYF	TGTGCCTGGAGTGGGACGGGACAGGCGATCCTACCCTTGAGCACAGATACGCAGTATTTT
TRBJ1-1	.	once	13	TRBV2	CASSEGANTEAFF	TGTGCCAGCAGTGAGGGGGCGAACACTGAAGCTTTCTTT
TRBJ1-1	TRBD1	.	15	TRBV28	CASSLSPTGDTEAFF	TGTGCCAGCAGTTTATCCCCGACAGGGGACACTGAAGCTTTCTTT
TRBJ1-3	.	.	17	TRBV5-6	CASSPTGWGASGNTIYF	TGTGCCAGCAGCCCGACGGGTTGGGGGGCCTCTGGAAACACCATATATTTT
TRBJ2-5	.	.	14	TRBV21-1	CASRGHSRGETQYF	TGTGCCAGCAGGGGACACTCCAGAGGGGAGACCCAGTACTTC
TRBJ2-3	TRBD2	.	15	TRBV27	CASSPRRGDTDTQYF	TGTGCCAGCAGCCCCCGGCGGGGGGACACAGATACGCAGTATTTT
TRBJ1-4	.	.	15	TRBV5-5	CASSLEGLGNEKLFF	TGTGCCAGCAGCTTGGAAGGTTTGGGAAATGAAAAACTGTTTTTT
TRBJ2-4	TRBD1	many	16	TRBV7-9	CASSPQGALAKNIQYF	TGTGCCAGCAGCCCCCAGGGGGCTTTAGCCAAAAACATTCAGTACTTC
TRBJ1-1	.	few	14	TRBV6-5	CASSYAAGNTEAFF	TGTGCCAGCAGTTACGCCGCAGGGAACACTGAAGCTTTCTTT
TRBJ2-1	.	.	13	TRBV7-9	CASIPQSGVEQFF	TGTGCCAGCATCCCCCAGAGCGGCGTTGAGCAGTTCTTC
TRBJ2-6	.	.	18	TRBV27	CASSPVGGPSSGANVLTF	TGTGCCAGCAGCCCCGTGGGGGGCCCAAGCTCTGGGGCCAACGTCCTGACTTTC
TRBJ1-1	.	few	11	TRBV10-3	CAISEATEAFF	TGTGCCATCAGTGAAGCTACTGAAGCTTTCTTT
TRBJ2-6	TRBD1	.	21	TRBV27	CASSSRDRGTPGMAGANVLTF	TGTGCCAGCAGTTCCCGGGACAGGGGTACCCCGGGTATGGCTGGGGCCAACGTCCTGACTTTC
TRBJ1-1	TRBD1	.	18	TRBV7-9	CASSPQGTGGWVDTEAFF	TGTGCCAGCAGCCCCCAAGGGACAGGGGGATGGGTTGACACTGAAGCTTTCTTT
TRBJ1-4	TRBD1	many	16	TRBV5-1	CASSLAGTGGNEKLFF	TGCGCCAGCAGCTTGGCGGGGACAGGGGGCAATGAAAAACTGTTTTTT
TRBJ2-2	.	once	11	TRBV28	CASSNYRELFF	TGTGCCAGCAGTAATTACAGGGAGCTGTTTTTT
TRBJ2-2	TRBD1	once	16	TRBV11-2	CASSLGGQGGTGELFF	TGTGCCAGCAGCTTAGGCGGACAGGGTGGGACCGGGGAGCTGTTTTTT
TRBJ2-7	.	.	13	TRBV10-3	CAISESVPYEQYF	TGTGCCATCAGTGAGTCGGTCCCCTACGAGCAGTACTTC
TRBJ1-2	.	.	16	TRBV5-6	CASTRSLGSALYGYTF	TGTGCCAGCACCCGCTCTCTGGGCTCTGCTTTGTATGGCTACACCTTC
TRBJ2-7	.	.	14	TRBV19	CASSIRGLSYEQYF	TGTGCCAGTAGTATCCGGGGGTTATCCTACGAGCAGTACTTC
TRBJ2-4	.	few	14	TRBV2	CASSNGVAKNIQYF	TGTGCCAGCAGTAACGGGGTAGCCAAAAACATTCAGTACTTC
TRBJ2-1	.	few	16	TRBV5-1	CASSLVGVSSYNEQFF	TGCGCCAGCAGCTTGGTGGGCGTGAGCTCCTACAATGAGCAGTTCTTC
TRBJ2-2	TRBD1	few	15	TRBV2	CASSGGTANTGELFF	TGTGCCAGCAGTGGAGGGACAGCGAACACCGGGGAGCTGTTTTTT
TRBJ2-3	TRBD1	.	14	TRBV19	CASRDRGSTDTQYF	TGTGCCAGTAGGGACAGGGGAAGCACAGATACGCAGTATTTT
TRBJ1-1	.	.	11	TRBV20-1	CSAMDAERAFF	TGCAGTGCTATGGACGCCGAGCGAGCTTTCTTT
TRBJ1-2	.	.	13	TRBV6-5	CASRRGGNYGYTF	TGTGCCAGCAGACGTGGGGGGAACTATGGCTACACCTTC
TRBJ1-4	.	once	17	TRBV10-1	CASIYLPGPATNEKLFF	TGCGCCAGCATTTACCTACCGGGGCCTGCAACTAATGAAAAACTGTTTTTT
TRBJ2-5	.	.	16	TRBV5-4	CASSSRDSSHQETQYF	TGTGCCAGCAGCTCACGGGACTCCAGTCACCAAGAGACCCAGTACTTC
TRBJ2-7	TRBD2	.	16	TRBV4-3	CASSLAIGTSGYEQYF	TGCGCCAGCAGCCTCGCGATCGGGACTAGCGGGTACGAGCAGTACTTC
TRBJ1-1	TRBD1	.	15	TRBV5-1	CASSLSTGDQKVAFF	TGCGCCAGCAGCCTTTCGACAGGGGACCAAAAGGTAGCTTTCTTT
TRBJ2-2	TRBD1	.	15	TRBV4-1	CASSQQGAHAGELFF	TGCGCCAGCAGCCAACAGGGGGCGCATGCCGGGGAGCTGTTTTTT
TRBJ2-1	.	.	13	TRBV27	CASSFGRSNEQFF	TGTGCCAGCAGTTTCGGACGATCCAATGAGCAGTTCTTC